The entry below gives a single TCR beta chain sequence along with its context. There are 15 residues in the CDR3. CDR1 is SGHVS and CDR2 is FNYEAQ in the germline V gene. The V and J ends lost 5 bases and 8 bases respectively, with 18 bases between them. This entry belongs to a study of cytomegalovirus exposure and HLA in healthy donors. Assay: immunoSEQ multiplex PCR; the TCRdb copy retains only in-frame clones and omits some. The sample has about 280,000 clones; approximately 87% are singletons. What was sequenced was PBMCs. The V and J genes are TRBV7-6 and TRBJ1-4; tentatively, D is TRBD1 (5 bases). The TCR was taken from a woman under 30 in good health and CMV-seronegative. The CDR3 nucleotides read TGTGCCAGCAGCGGAAGGACAACATCGGACGAAAAACTGTTTTTT. Amino acid sequence: CASSGRTTSDEKLFF.